The 14 T cell receptor beta chains below come from one sample, sequenced in a study of Graves' ophthalmopathy and Graves' hyperthyroidism. RNA transcripts yielded amplified TCR beta CDR3 regions. First-round RT-PCR used HTBI primers; second-round multiplex PCR followed. One entry per CDR3 protein, called by TCRdb with MiXCR from the multiplex PCR reads. The table records about 660,000 distinct CDR3 sequences, over 40% of them present only once. Sequencing was done on a sample of peripheral blood. Receptors were obtained from an adult man with Graves' ophthalmopathy.

This clonotype came up once. It may be a read error: a sequence one base away is much more abundant. This rearrangement joins TRBV5-1 to TRBJ1-4; D call uncertain. Trimming removed 0 bases from V and 8 bases from J, with 14 bases in between. The CDR3 has 15 amino acids. Germline V gives CDR1 SGHRS, CDR2 YFSETQ. The CDR3 sequence is CASSLDPGRNEKLFF. CDR3 DNA sequence: TGCGCCAGCAGCTTGGACCCGGGGAGAAACGAAAAACTGTTTTTT.

The rearrangement uses TRBV20-1 and TRBJ1-5; 7 bases match TRBD1. The V gene end was trimmed by 2 bases and the J gene end by 3 bases; junction bases not matched to a gene: 4. Germline V lookup: CDR1 DFQATT, CDR2 SNEGSKA (reference sequence). The CDR3 spans 14 residues. The CDR3 spells CSARSTGVNQPQHF. CDR3 coding DNA: TGCAGTGCTAGATCAACAGGGGTCAATCAGCCCCAGCATTTT.

This clonotype was detected a few times. The junction differs from germline at one of its ends, possibly a read error. The V gene is TRBV10-2, the J gene TRBJ2-7, with TRBD2 matching over 9 bases. Germline V CDR1 and CDR2: WSHSY, SAAADI. CDR3 length equals 15 residues. In nucleotides, the CDR3 is TGTGCCAGCAGTTCATGGACTAGCGACTCCTACGAGCAGTACTTC. It encodes CASSSWTSDSYEQYF.

This clonotype was seen ten or more times. This sequence joins TRBV19 and TRBJ2-7; 7 bases line up with TRBD1. CDR3 length: 12 residues. Per germline, CDR1 LNHDA and CDR2 SQIVND (reference sequence). Trimming removed 5 bases from V and 12 bases from J; junction bases left unmatched: 10. CDR3: CASSPRTGPWYF. Here the CDR3 DNA reads TGTGCCAGTAGTCCTAGGACAGGCCCGTGGTACTTC. The whole variable domain, remainder taken from reference TRBV19 and TRBJ2-7, is DGGITQSPKYLFRKEGQNVTLSCEQNLNHDAMYWYRQDPGQGLRLIYYSQIVNDFQKGDIAEGYSVSREKKESFPLTVTSAQKNPTAFYLCASSPRTGPWYFGPGTRLTVT.

This clonotype was observed a handful of times. The CDR3 region is CASSPGLAGVGMLETQYF. The CDR3 DNA reads TGTGCCAGCAGCCCGGGACTAGCGGGAGTTGGTATGTTGGAGACCCAGTACTTC. This sequence joins TRBV5-5 and TRBJ2-5, with TRBD2 matching over 14 bases. The germline CDR1 and CDR2 sequences are SGHKS and YYEKEE (reference sequence). Unmatched junction bases numbered 13, after V lost 4 bases and J lost 5 bases. The length of the CDR3 is 18 residues.

The chain employs TRBV20-1 and TRBJ2-2, with no clear D. CDR3 length: 13 residues. Between the trimmed V and J ends, which lost 4 bases and 3 bases, there was a span of 9 bases. CDR1 is DFQATT, CDR2 SNEGSKA, per germline (reference sequence). The CDR3 reads CSAKDPDTGELFF. CDR3 DNA: TGCAGTGCTAAGGACCCGGACACCGGGGAGCTGTTTTTT.

The rearrangement links TRBV7-2 to TRBJ1-5; TRBD1 is a possible D gene (5 bases). This CDR3 comprises 16 residues. Deletions cut 5 bases from V and 6 bases from J, with 20 bases between. CDR1 is SGHTA, CDR2 FQGNSA, per germline. The CDR3 DNA sequence: TGTGCCAGCAGCCCCTCCCTGGGGGTTCCGAGTCAGCCCCAGCATTTT. Translating gives CASSPSLGVPSQPQHF.

This rearrangement joins TRBV29-1 to TRBJ2-5; tentatively, D is TRBD1 or TRBD2 (5 bases each). Trimming pared 6 bases from V and 14 bases from J, leaving 16 bases between. CDR1 is SQVTM, CDR2 ANQGSEA, per germline. The CDR3 loop spans 10 amino acids. CDR3 sequence (DNA): TGCAGCGTGGTCGGGGCTCCGGAATACTTC. Encoded protein: CSVVGAPEYF.

The chain is built from TRBV4-2 and TRBJ2-5; TRBD2 aligns across 11 bases. The V segment lost 0 bases and the J segment 4 bases; nucleotides outside the gene matches: 1. CDR3 length equals 15 residues. CDR1 LGHNA and CDR2 YNFKEQ come from the germline V gene. CDR3 amino acids: CASSQEGTSGETQYF. CDR3 DNA: TGTGCCAGCAGCCAAGAGGGGACTAGCGGAGAGACCCAGTACTTC.

J is TRBJ2-7 and V is TRBV11-1; D unclear. Germline V CDR1 and CDR2: SGHAT, FQDESV (reference sequence). Trimming left V 2 bases short and J 2 bases short, with 19 bases between. The CDR3 totals 17 residues. The CDR3 DNA sequence: TGTGCCAGCAGCTTACATCTCGGCAGTTACTCAGCCTACGAGCAGTACTTC. This codes for CASSLHLGSYSAYEQYF.

There are many counts of this clonotype. The chain links TRBV20-1 to TRBJ2-7; 11 bases line up with TRBD2. The V and J ends lost 3 bases and 1 base, in that order; junction bases with no gene match: 2. Germline V gene sequence: CDR1 DFQATT, CDR2 SNEGSKA (reference sequence). The CDR3 extends over 14 amino acids. The CDR3 nucleotides read TGCAGTGCTAGGGGACTAGCGGATTCCTACGAGCAGTACTTC. This codes for CSARGLADSYEQYF.

A few counts support this clonotype. The J gene is TRBJ2-2, the V gene TRBV9; D remains ambiguous. CDR1 SGDLS and CDR2 YYNGEE come from the germline V gene. V dropped 4 bases and J dropped 4 bases, with 14 bases sitting between them. The CDR3 has 15 amino acids. The CDR3 loop reads CASSQLTTGTGELFF. CDR3 DNA sequence: TGTGCCAGCAGCCAATTGACGACGGGCACCGGGGAGCTGTTTTTT.

This clonotype was recorded a few times. The V and J genes are TRBV5-4 and TRBJ2-5; a weak D match, TRBD1 (9 bases). In germline, CDR1 is SGHNT, CDR2 YYREEE (reference sequence). Trimming cost V 3 bases and J 2 bases, with 20 bases left between them. This CDR3 has 17 amino acids. DNA of the CDR3: TGTGCCAGCAGCTCCGGACAGGGGACTAGGAAACAAGAGACCCAGTACTTC. Its protein product is CASSSGQGTRKQETQYF.

The rearrangement links TRBV9 to TRBJ1-1; TRBD1 agrees at 7 bases. The V gene's germline CDR1 is SGDLS and CDR2 YYNGEE. CDR3 length: 15 amino acids. V dropped 3 bases and J dropped 5; count of bases not matched to a gene: 10. The CDR3 DNA reads as TGTGCCAGCAGCGCGACTCGACAGGGAAGGACTGAAGCTTTCTTT. It translates to CASSATRQGRTEAFF.